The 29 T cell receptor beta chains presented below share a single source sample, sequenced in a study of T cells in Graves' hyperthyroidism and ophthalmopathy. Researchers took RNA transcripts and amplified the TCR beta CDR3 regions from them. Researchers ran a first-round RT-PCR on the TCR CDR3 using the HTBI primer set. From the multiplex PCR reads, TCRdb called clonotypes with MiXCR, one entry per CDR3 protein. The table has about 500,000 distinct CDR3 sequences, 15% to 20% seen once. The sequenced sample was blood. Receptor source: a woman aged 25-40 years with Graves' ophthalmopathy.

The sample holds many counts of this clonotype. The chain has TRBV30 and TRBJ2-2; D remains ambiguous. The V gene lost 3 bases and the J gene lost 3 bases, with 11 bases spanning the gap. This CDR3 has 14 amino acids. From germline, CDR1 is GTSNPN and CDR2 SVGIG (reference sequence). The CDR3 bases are TGTGCCTGGAGCAATAGGGCCGACACCGGGGAGCTGTTTTTT. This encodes CAWSNRADTGELFF.

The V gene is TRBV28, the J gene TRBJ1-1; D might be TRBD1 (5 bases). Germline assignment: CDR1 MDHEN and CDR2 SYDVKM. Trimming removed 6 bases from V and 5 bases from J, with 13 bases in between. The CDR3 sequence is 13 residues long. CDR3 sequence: CASSPPRQTEAFF. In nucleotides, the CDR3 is TGTGCCAGCAGCCCCCCCCGACAGACTGAAGCTTTCTTT.

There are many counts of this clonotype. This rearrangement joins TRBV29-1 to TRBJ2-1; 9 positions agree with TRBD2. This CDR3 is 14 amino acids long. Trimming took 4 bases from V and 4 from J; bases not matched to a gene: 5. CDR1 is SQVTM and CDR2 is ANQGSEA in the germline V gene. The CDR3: CSVGGTSRYNEQFF. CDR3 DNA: TGCAGCGTTGGAGGGACTAGCAGGTACAATGAGCAGTTCTTC.

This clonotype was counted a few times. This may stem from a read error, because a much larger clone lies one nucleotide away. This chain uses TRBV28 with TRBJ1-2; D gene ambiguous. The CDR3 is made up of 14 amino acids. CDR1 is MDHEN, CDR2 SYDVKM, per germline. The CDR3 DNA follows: TGTGCCAGCGGTTTACGGATCAGGAGTTATGGCTACACCTTC. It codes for CASGLRIRSYGYTF.

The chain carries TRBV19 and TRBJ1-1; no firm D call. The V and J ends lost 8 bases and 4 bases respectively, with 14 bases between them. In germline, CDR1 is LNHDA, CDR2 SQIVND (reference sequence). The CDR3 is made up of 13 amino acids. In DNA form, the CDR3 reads TGTGCCAGTTCCTGGTCGGTAAGCACTGAAGCTTTCTTT. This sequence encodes CASSWSVSTEAFF.

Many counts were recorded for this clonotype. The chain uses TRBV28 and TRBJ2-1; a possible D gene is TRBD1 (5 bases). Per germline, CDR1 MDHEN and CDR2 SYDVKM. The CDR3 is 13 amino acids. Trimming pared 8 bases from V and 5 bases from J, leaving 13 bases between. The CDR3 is CASAPGRDNEQFF. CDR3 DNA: TGTGCCAGCGCCCCGGGCAGGGACAATGAGCAGTTCTTC.

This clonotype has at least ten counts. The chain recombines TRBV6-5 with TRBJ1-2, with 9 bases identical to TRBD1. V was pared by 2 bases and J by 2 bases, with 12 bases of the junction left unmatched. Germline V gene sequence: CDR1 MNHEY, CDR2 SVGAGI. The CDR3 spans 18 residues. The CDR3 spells CASSYRGTGIIANYGYTF. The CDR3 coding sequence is TGTGCCAGCAGTTACCGAGGGACAGGGATAATCGCGAACTATGGCTACACCTTC.

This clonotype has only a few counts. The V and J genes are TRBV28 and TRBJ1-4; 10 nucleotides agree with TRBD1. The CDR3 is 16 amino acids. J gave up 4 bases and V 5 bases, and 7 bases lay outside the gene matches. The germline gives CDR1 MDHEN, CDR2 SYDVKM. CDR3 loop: CASSPGQGLNNEKLFF. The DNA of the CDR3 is TGTGCCAGCAGTCCGGGACAGGGGCTAAATAATGAAAAACTGTTTTTT.

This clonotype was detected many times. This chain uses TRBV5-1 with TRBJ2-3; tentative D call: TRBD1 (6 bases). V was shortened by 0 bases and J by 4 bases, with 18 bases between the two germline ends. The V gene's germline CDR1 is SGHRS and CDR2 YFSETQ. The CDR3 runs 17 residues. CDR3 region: CASSLALGAGEPDTQYF. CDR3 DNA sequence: TGCGCCAGCAGCTTGGCCCTTGGGGCAGGGGAGCCAGATACGCAGTATTTT.

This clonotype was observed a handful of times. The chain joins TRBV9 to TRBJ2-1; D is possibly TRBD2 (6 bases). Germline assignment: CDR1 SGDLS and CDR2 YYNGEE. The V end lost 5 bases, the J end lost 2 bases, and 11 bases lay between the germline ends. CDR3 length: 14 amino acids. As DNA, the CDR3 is TGTGCCAGCAGTCGGGGGACTGCCTACAATGAGCAGTTCTTC. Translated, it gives CASSRGTAYNEQFF.

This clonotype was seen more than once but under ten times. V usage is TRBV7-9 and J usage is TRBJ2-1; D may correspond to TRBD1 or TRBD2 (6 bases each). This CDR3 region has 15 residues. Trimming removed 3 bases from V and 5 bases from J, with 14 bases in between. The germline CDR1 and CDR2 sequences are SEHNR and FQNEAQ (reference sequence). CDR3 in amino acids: CASSFKGDSHNEQFF. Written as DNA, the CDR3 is TGTGCCAGCAGCTTTAAGGGGGACTCTCACAATGAGCAGTTCTTC.

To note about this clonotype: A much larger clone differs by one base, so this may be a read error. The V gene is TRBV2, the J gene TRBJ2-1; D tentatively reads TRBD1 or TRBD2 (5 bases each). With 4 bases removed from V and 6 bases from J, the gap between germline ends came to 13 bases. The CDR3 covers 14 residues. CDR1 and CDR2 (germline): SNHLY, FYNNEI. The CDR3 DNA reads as TGTGCCAGCAGTGGGGACGCCTGGGGCAATGAGCAGTTCTTC. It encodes CASSGDAWGNEQFF.

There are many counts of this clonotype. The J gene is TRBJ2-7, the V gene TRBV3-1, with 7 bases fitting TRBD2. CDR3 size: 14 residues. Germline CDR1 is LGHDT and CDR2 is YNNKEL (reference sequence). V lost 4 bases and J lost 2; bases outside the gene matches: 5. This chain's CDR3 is CASSRSGETYEQYF. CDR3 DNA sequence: TGTGCCAGCAGCCGGAGCGGGGAGACCTACGAGCAGTACTTC.

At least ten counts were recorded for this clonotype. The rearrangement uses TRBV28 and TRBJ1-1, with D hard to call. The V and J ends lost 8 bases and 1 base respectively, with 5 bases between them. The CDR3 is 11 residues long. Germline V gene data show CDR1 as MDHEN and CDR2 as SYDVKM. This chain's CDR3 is CASYSNTEAFF. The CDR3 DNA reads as TGTGCCAGCTACTCGAACACTGAAGCTTTCTTT.

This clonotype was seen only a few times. CDR3 in amino acids: CASSLAGLAEQSSYNEQFF. In nucleotides, the CDR3 is TGTGCCAGCAGCTTAGCGGGACTAGCGGAGCAAAGCTCCTACAATGAGCAGTTCTTC. The chain joins TRBV13 to TRBJ2-1; 11 positions agree with TRBD2. The trim removed 1 base at V and 0 bases at J, leaving 8 bases unmatched. The length of the CDR3 is 19 residues. Germline lookup yields CDR1 PRHDT and CDR2 FYEKMQ (reference sequence). Full variable domain (outside the CDR3, taken from reference TRBV13 and TRBJ2-1): AAGVIQSPRHLIKEKRETATLKCYPIPRHDTVYWYQQGPGQDPQFLISFYEKMQSDKGSIPDRFSAQQFSDYHSELNMSSLELGDSALYFCASSLAGLAEQSSYNEQFFGPGTRLTVL.

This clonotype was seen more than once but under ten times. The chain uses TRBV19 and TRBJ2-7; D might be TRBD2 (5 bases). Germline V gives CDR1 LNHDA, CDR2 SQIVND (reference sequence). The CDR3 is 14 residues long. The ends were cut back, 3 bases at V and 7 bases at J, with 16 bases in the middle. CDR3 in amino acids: CASSMNGVPGEQYF. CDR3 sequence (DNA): TGTGCCAGTAGTATGAACGGGGTTCCGGGGGAGCAGTACTTC.

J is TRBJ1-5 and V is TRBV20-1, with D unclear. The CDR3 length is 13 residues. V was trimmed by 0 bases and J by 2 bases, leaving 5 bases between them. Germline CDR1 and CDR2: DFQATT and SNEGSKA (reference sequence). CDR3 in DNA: TGCAGTGCTAGAGATTTGGGCAATCAGCCCCAGCATTTT. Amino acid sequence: CSARDLGNQPQHF.

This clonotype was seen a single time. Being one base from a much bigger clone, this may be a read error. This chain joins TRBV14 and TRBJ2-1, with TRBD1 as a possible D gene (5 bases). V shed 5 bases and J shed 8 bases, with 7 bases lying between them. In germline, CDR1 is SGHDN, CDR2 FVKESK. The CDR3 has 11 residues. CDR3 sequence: CASSVGDEQFF. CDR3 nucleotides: TGTGCCAGCAGCGTAGGGGATGAGCAGTTCTTC.

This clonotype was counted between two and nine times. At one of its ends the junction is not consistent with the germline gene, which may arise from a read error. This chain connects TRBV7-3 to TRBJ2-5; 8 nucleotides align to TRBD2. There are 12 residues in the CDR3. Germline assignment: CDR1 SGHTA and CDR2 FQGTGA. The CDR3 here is CPFRGGQETQYF. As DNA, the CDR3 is TGCCCCTTCCGGGGGGGCCAAGAGACCCAGTACTTC.

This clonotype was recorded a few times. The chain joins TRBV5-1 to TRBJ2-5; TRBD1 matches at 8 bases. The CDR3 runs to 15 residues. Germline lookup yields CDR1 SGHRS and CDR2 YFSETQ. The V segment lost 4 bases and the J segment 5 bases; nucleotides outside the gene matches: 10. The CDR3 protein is CASSLGSGGRETQYF. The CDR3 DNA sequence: TGCGCCAGCAGCCTAGGGTCAGGGGGCCGGGAGACCCAGTACTTC.

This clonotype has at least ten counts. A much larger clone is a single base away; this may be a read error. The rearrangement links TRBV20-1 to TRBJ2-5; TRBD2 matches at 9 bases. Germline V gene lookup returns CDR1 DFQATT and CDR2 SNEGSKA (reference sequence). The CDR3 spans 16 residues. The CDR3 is CNAHRASAGGTKTQYF. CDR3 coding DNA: TGCAATGCCCACAGAGCCTCGGCGGGAGGGACGAAGACCCAGTACTTC.

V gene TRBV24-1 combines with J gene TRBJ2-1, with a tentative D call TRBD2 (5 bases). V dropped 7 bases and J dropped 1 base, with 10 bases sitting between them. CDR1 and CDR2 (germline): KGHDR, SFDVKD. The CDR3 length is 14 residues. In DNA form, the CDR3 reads TGTGCCACCAGCCGGACTCAGTCCTACAATGAGCAGTTCTTC. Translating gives CATSRTQSYNEQFF.

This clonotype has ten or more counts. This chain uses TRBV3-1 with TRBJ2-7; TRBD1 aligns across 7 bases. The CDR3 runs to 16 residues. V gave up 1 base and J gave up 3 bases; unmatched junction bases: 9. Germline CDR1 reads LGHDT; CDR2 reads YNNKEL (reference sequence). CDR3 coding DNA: TGTGCCAGCAGCCAAGGTACAGGGGCGCTGGTCTACGAGCAGTACTTC. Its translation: CASSQGTGALVYEQYF.

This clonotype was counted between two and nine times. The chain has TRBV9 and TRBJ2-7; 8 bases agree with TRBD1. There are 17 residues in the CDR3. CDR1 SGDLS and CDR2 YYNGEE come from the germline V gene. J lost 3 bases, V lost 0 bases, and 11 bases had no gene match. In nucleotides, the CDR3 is TGTGCCAGCAGCGTAGCCCCCACAGACAGGGGAGGCTACGAGCAGTACTTC. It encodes CASSVAPTDRGGYEQYF. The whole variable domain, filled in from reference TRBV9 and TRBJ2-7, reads DSGVTQTPKHLITATGQRVTLRCSPRSGDLSVYWYQQSLDQGLQFLIQYYNGEERAKGNILERFSAQQFPDLHSELNLSSLELGDSALYFCASSVAPTDRGGYEQYFGPGTRLTVT.

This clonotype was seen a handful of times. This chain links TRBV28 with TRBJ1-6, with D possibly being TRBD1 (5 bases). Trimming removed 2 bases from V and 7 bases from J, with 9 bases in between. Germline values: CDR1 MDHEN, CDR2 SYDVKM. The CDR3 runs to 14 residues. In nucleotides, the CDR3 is TGTGCCAGCAGTTTACAGGGAGGGAATTCACCCCTCCACTTT. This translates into CASSLQGGNSPLHF.

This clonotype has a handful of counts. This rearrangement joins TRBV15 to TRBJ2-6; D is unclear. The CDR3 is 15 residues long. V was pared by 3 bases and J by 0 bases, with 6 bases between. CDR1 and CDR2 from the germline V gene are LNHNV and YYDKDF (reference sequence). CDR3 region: CATSRDVSGANVLTF. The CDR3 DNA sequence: TGTGCCACCAGCAGGGACGTCTCTGGGGCCAACGTCCTGACTTTC.

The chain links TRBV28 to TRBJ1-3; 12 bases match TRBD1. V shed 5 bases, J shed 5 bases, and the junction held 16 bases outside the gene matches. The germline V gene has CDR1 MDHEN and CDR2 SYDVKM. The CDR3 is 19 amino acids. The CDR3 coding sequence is TGTGCCAGCAGTACAGCGCCGGGACAGGGGGCCTTTCTTCGAAACACCATATATTTT. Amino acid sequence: CASSTAPGQGAFLRNTIYF.

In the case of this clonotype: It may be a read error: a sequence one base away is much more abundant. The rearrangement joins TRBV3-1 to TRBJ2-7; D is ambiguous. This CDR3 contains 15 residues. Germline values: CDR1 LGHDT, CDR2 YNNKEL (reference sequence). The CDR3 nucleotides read TGTGTCAGCAGCCAAGATTCCAGGTTTACCTACGAGCAGTACTTC. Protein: CVSSQDSRFTYEQYF.

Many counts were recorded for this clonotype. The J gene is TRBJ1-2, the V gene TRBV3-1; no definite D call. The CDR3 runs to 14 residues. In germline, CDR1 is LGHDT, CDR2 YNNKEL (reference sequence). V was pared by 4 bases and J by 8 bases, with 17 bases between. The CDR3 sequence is CASSRDLSIKGYTF. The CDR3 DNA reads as TGTGCCAGCAGCCGAGATCTGAGCATAAAGGGCTACACCTTC.